One and the same sample provided the 20 T cell receptor beta chains below, sequenced in a study of Ad26.COV2.S vaccination and SARS-CoV-2 variants. Treatment denoted: 15 to 20 received Ad26.COV2.S at low or high dose, single or two shots; roughly 5 received placebo; per-sample allocation not given. Day 63 after the first vaccine or placebo injection was the time point for sampling. Using immunoSEQ multiplex PCR, the repertoire was profiled, and TCRdb retains in-frame clones only, with some absent. The repertoire holds over 400,000 clones, less than 95% seen once, with about 4.4% in the top ten. Sequenced material: peripheral blood, taken in a trial of Ad26.COV2.S vaccine versus placebo. Receptor source: a person between 18 and 65 years old who received the Ad26.COV2.S COVID-19 vaccine or a placebo.

This rearrangement joins TRBV4-2 to TRBJ2-7, with D possibly being TRBD1 (5 bases). With 4 bases removed from V and 0 bases from J, the gap between germline ends came to 16 bases. CDR1 is LGHNA and CDR2 is YNFKEQ in the germline V gene. The CDR3 totals 16 residues. CDR3 DNA: TGTGCCAGCAGCCTACGTCCAGGGTCGAGCTCCTACGAGCAGTACTTC. Residues: CASSLRPGSSSYEQYF.

The V and J genes are TRBV29-1 and TRBJ2-5, with D unclear. CDR1 SQVTM and CDR2 ANQGSEA come from the germline V gene. The CDR3 has 11 amino acids. The CDR3 DNA reads as TGCAGTGCCGGAGTCGGAGAGACCCAGTACTTC. Protein sequence: CSAGVGETQYF.

The chain employs TRBV28 and TRBJ1-2; TRBD1 is a possible D gene (5 bases). The CDR3 contains 13 residues. The germline V and J ends were trimmed by 6 bases and 3 bases, with 11 bases remaining between them. Germline values: CDR1 MDHEN, CDR2 SYDVKM. As DNA, the CDR3 is TGTGCCAGCAGCCGGGACTCGGACTATGGCTACACCTTC. Translating it yields CASSRDSDYGYTF.

The chain couples TRBV7-2 to TRBJ2-3, with unresolved D. This CDR3 is 15 amino acids long. V was trimmed by 3 bases and J by 0 bases, leaving 10 bases between them. Germline V lookup: CDR1 SGHTA, CDR2 FQGNSA. The CDR3 sequence: CASSFRNPSTDTQYF. CDR3 bases: TGTGCCAGCAGCTTTAGGAACCCTAGCACAGATACGCAGTATTTT.

V and J are TRBV2 and TRBJ1-2; TRBD1 aligns across 8 bases. Germline CDR1 reads SNHLY; CDR2 reads FYNNEI. This CDR3 has 13 amino acids. V was clipped by 8 bases and J by 2 bases; unmatched bases: 4. The CDR3 DNA reads as TGTGCCAGCCCTGACAGGGGAAACTATGGCTACACCTTC. Its translation is CASPDRGNYGYTF.

CDR3 protein: CASRQGEYEQYF. CDR3 DNA: TGTGCCAGCAGACAAGGGGAATACGAGCAGTACTTC. The chain has TRBV12-3 or TRBV12-4 and TRBJ2-7; a possible D gene is TRBD1 (5 bases). V was cut by 6 bases and J by 4 bases, with 10 bases left in between. The CDR3 contains 12 residues.

The J gene is TRBJ2-5, the V gene TRBV3-1 (or the pseudogene TRBV3-2), with 11 bases identical to TRBD2. The V and J ends lost 3 bases and 2 bases, in that order; junction bases with no gene match: 5. The CDR3 covers 16 residues. Germline CDR1 and CDR2: LGHDT and YNNKEL (reference sequence). The CDR3 reads CASSQGRLAGQETQYF. The CDR3 coding sequence is TGTGCCAGCAGCCAGGGTCGACTAGCGGGACAAGAGACCCAGTACTTC.

The rearrangement uses TRBV28 and TRBJ2-7, with unresolved D. CDR3 size: 10 residues. Trimming stripped 10 bases from V and 6 bases from J, with 10 bases between. Germline-derived CDR1 and CDR2 are MDHEN and SYDVKM. This CDR3 reads CATSYREQYF. CDR3 DNA sequence: TGTGCCACCTCCTATCGCGAGCAGTACTTC.

This chain uses TRBV28 with TRBJ1-5; tentative D call: TRBD1 (6 bases). The V end was cut by 8 bases, the J end by 0 bases, with 8 bases between. This CDR3 is built from 13 residues. In germline, CDR1 is MDHEN, CDR2 SYDVKM. CDR3 region: CASSGDSNQPQHF. The CDR3 DNA is TGTGCCAGCTCAGGGGATAGCAATCAGCCCCAGCATTTT.

The chain joins TRBV27 to TRBJ2-3; D is ambiguous. Germline CDR1 is MNHEY and CDR2 is SMNVEV (reference sequence). Trimming took 8 bases from V and 6 from J, leaving 21 bases between them. The CDR3 is 15 residues long. The CDR3 DNA follows: TGTGCCAGCTCTACCCCCAGGAAACCTCGGGATACGCAGTATTTT. It is translated as CASSTPRKPRDTQYF.

The chain recombines TRBV19 with TRBJ1-4, with D hard to call. This CDR3 has 14 residues. V was pared by 7 bases and J by 8 bases, with 17 bases between. Germline lookup yields CDR1 LNHDA and CDR2 SQIVND (reference sequence). CDR3 in amino acids: CASTSDGHGEKLFF. The CDR3 nucleotides are TGTGCCAGTACCTCTGACGGCCACGGCGAAAAACTGTTTTTT. The complete variable domain, with remaining parts taken from reference TRBV19 and TRBJ1-4, reads DGGITQSPKYLFRKEGQNVTLSCEQNLNHDAMYWYRQDPGQGLRLIYYSQIVNDFQKGDIAEGYSVSREKKESFPLTVTSAQKNPTAFYLCASTSDGHGEKLFFGSGTQLSVL.

The chain uses TRBV18 and TRBJ1-6; a possible D gene is TRBD1 (6 bases). CDR3 length: 15 residues. The germline V and J ends were trimmed by 1 base and 7 bases, with 11 bases remaining between them. The germline gives CDR1 KGHSH, CDR2 LQKENI. The CDR3 loop reads CASSPQGGANSPLHF. The CDR3 region has the DNA TGTGCCAGCTCACCACAGGGGGGCGCGAATTCACCCCTCCACTTT.

This clone showed up just a few times. CDR3 bases: TGCGCCAGCAGGTGGGACACAGATACGCAGTATTTT. The encoded protein is CASRWDTDTQYF. J is TRBJ2-3 and V is TRBV5-1; D is ambiguous. The CDR3 runs 12 residues. Germline-derived CDR1 and CDR2 are SGHRS and YFSETQ. V dropped 5 bases and J dropped 2 bases, with 6 bases sitting between them. The full variable domain, with the rest looked up from reference TRBV5-1 and TRBJ2-3, is KAGVTQTPRYLIKTRGQQVTLSCSPISGHRSVSWYQQTPGQGLQFLFEYFSETQRNKGNFPGRFSGRQFSNSRSEMNVSTLELGDSALYLCASRWDTDTQYFGPGTRLTVL.

This clone was seen once. The chain employs TRBV4-3 and TRBJ2-1, with D maybe TRBD2 (6 bases). CDR3 length: 14 residues. Deletions cut 0 bases from V and 9 bases from J, with 12 bases between. Germline assignment: CDR1 LGHNA and CDR2 YSLEER. CDR3 bases: TGCGCCAGCAGCCAAGATTGGCGGGATGGTGAGCAGTTCTTC. Translated, it gives CASSQDWRDGEQFF.

The V call is TRBV10-3, the J call TRBJ2-7; TRBD1 matches at 10 bases. Germline-derived CDR1 and CDR2 are ENHRY and SYGVKD. CDR3 length: 14 residues. V was clipped by 6 bases and J by 1 base; unmatched bases: 3. The CDR3 here is CAIRSGQGSYEQYF. CDR3 in DNA: TGTGCCATCAGGTCGGGACAGGGGTCCTACGAGCAGTACTTC.

The J gene is TRBJ1-6, the V gene TRBV7-3, with TRBD1 identical over 9 bases. The CDR3 is 14 amino acids. Unmatched junction bases numbered 2, after V lost 5 bases and J lost 6 bases. The germline CDR1 and CDR2 sequences are SGHTA and FQGTGA. In DNA form, the CDR3 reads TGTGCCAGCAGCCGGACAGGGGTTAATTCACCCCTCCACTTT. It yields the protein CASSRTGVNSPLHF.

This clone is a singleton in its sample. The chain recombines TRBV3-1 (or the pseudogene TRBV3-2) with TRBJ1-4; D unresolved. The ends were cut back, 1 base at V and 1 base at J, with 19 bases in the middle. The CDR3 spans 19 residues. Per the germline V gene, CDR1 is LGHDT and CDR2 is YNNKEL (reference sequence). The CDR3 protein is CASSQAATWALVTNEKLFF. The CDR3 region has the DNA TGTGCCAGCAGCCAAGCGGCGACGTGGGCCCTGGTAACTAATGAAAAACTGTTTTTT.

CDR3 loop: CASSLSGTSGETQYF. In nucleotides, the CDR3 is TGTGCCAGCAGCCTTTCCGGGACATCAGGAGAGACCCAGTACTTC. The chain combines TRBV7-3 with TRBJ2-5; possibly TRBD1 for D (6 bases). CDR3 length: 15 amino acids. Trimming removed 5 bases at V and 4 bases at J, with 17 bases between. The germline V gene encodes CDR1 SGHTA and CDR2 FQGTGA. Filled out from reference TRBV7-3 and TRBJ2-5, the complete variable domain reads GAGVSQTPSNKVTEKGKYVELRCDPISGHTALYWYRQSLGQGPEFLIYFQGTGAADDSGLPNDRFFAVRPEGSVSTLKIQRTERGDSAVYLCASSLSGTSGETQYFGPGTRLLVL.

The V gene is TRBV27, the J gene TRBJ2-7; 9 positions agree with TRBD2. The CDR3 has 16 amino acids. Germline V gene sequence: CDR1 MNHEY, CDR2 SMNVEV (reference sequence). The ends lost 2 bases at V and 2 bases at J; junction bases unmatched: 7. CDR3 amino acids: CASSLTREGGAYEQYF. The CDR3 bases are TGTGCCAGCAGTTTAACGCGGGAGGGCGGGGCCTACGAGCAGTACTTC.

The CDR3 bases are TGCGCCAGCAGCACTAGCTTAGAGACCCAGTACTTC. Its translation is CASSTSLETQYF. This chain links TRBV5-1 with TRBJ2-5, with D perhaps TRBD2 (6 bases). Looked up from germline, CDR1 is SGHRS and CDR2 is YFSETQ. This CDR3 has 12 residues. Deletions cut 4 bases from V and 4 bases from J, with 8 bases between.